Sequencing of this TCR beta chain was carried out in a study of cytomegalovirus exposure and HLA in healthy donors. Study-wide points: As confirmed in vitro, three CMV-associated chains were specific for CMV antigens. Both high specificity and high sensitivity reportedly marked the classifier's diagnosis of cytomegalovirus status. Across donors, most TCRs were seen rarely, yet some public ones were widespread.

A note on this clone: As yet, its antigen is unknown.

The donors were part of the 120-subject validation cohort, which stood apart from the roughly 700-subject first cohort. The CDR3 has 16 amino acids. V trimming: 6 bases; J trimming: 3 bases; junction bases outside the gene matches: 10. Germline V gives CDR1 LNHNV, CDR2 YYDKDF (reference sequence). Only in-frame clones appear in the TCRdb table, and some are missing; sequencing was by immunoSEQ multiplex PCR. Of approximately 170,000 clones listed, about 85% were seen once; the top ten hold around 2.5%. Input material: PBMCs. This chain joins TRBV15 and TRBJ2-3, with 9 bases that match TRBD1. The receptor was derived from a man aged 30-40 years in good health and CMV-seropositive. The CDR3 spells CATRGKGTGTTDTQYF. The CDR3 DNA reads TGTGCCACCAGAGGAAAGGGGACAGGGACAACAGATACGCAGTATTTT.